Given below is one T cell receptor beta chain in context. This clone came up many times. Its antigen is still unknown. The read ends 3 residues early relative to the CDR3; the germline J gene fills the gap. The CDR3 numbers 15 residues from cysteine through phenylalanine. Shown are 36 bases from within the CDR3, in frame from base 1. CDR1 and CDR2, looked up from the germline V gene (reference sequence), are LNHDA and SQIVND. The V end loses 7 bases and the J end loses 6 bases, and a stretch of 21 bases separates them. This sample is part of a study of T cell clonality in common variable immunodeficiency (dated by TCRdb to the mid-2010s). For sequencing, equivalent amounts of genomic DNA were input from CVID and control samples. For every sample, a 60 bp segment covering the rearranged TCRbeta CDR3 region was amplified and then sequenced. The immunoSEQ assay, a bias-corrected multiplex PCR combined with high-throughput sequencing, was used to amplify TCRbeta. As for the authors' bioinformatics: Each unique nucleotide sequence was treated as a clone and annotated with V, D and J genes, copy number and frequency. Sequences were labeled productive if in frame, and non-productive if out of frame or containing stop codons. As previously described, Shannon's entropy was used to calculate clonality. The predicted amino acid sequences of productive clones were used to derive mean CDR3 Kyte-Doolittle hydropathy. Using the R hclust function, scaled V gene usage was clustered hierarchically with Manhattan distance and complete linkage. Clone sharing by CDR3 amino acid sequence was assessed by resampling 12 repertoires per group over 100 rounds. Repertoires were searched for roughly 70 published EBV-specific and 200 to 300 published CMV-specific TCRbeta sequences. Two CVID samples yielding fewer than 10,000 sequences were excluded from analysis, leaving 42 CVID repertoires. As stored in TCRdb, this immuneACCESS dataset retains in-frame rearrangements with V and J assigned. A fraction of the clones does not appear; measured against another copy, unresolved V genes explain less than half of the discrepancy, and the remainder lacks a known reason. V and J calls and clone size are those listed in that table; D and trimming were worked out from the DNA. The sample counts 35,000 to 50,000 clones, each observed more than once. Of the sample, approximately 2% falls within the top ten clones.

Findings and caveats that apply to the study as a whole: Compared with healthy controls, CVID subjects showed increased TCRbeta clonality (t-test p = 0.018), a feature most characteristic of about a third of subjects. Despite equal DNA input, controls averaged approximately 82,000 unique sequences per sample versus about 31,547 in CVID samples. Differences among patients in the CVID cohort limited the correlations between repertoire features and clinical complications. CVID TCRbeta sequences were reported to have fewer deletions and N-nucleotide insertions and to lack highly modified clones with 13 or more V deletions. Healthy controls shared more TCRbeta clones with each other than CVID subjects shared among themselves (p < 0.0001). According to the authors, finding the cause of the higher clonality in CVID would require sequencing the repertoires of T cell subpopulations.

Predominantly Caucasian heritage was noted among both the CVID patients and the healthy controls. From each donor, roughly 5 to 8.5 ml of heparinized peripheral whole blood was collected. TCRbeta CDR3 repertoires were sequenced from genomic DNA of adults with common variable immune deficiency (CVID) and healthy adult controls. A total of some 22 healthy adult volunteers (about twelve female and about 10 male; age range about 23 to 75 years, mean age around 35) were included in the control group. Diluted blood was subjected to density centrifugation over Hypaque 1077 or Ficoll-Paque for isolation of peripheral blood mononuclear cells. Genomic DNA was obtained from unsorted mononuclear cells through either Qiagen column purification or a centrifugation-based method.

The rearranged segments are TRBV19 and TRBJ1-2; the D gene cannot be resolved reliably. Sequenced input: peripheral blood mononuclear cells. This clonotype originated in a person aged 18-70 years in good health. The CDR3 amino acid sequence is: CASTAYFILKDGYTF. Incomplete CDR3 DNA: TGTGCCAGTACCGCCTATTTTATTTTAAAAGATGGC.